This TCR beta chain comes out of a study of shared clonotypes between healthy human individuals. This clone occurred a few times. Its matching antigen is unknown. Repertoires were generated with immunoSEQ multiplex PCR, while TCRdb's copy carries only in-frame clones and drops some. The sample records about 660,000 clones, approximately 79% being singletons. Points from the study as a whole: Tissue TCR repertoires likely differ from these blood-only repertoires. Relative to memory subsets, naive subsets generally showed larger estimated richness. In contrast to clonotypes shared by all four donors, non-shared clonotypes had lower generation probabilities. Although depth was large, rarefaction showed that sequencing of the sorted subsets was incomplete.

CDR3 length: 16 residues. Trimming pared 3 bases from V and 0 bases from J, leaving 12 bases between. Germline loops: CDR1 SGHVS, CDR2 FQNEAQ. The chain uses TRBV7-8 and TRBJ2-1, with TRBD2 as a possible D gene (5 bases). Sequenced input: memory CD4+ T cells sorted from blood. This sample's subset: CD45RA-negative fraction. This sequence was found in a woman aged 25 to 45 in good health. The CDR3 spells CASSFLADYSYNEQFF. The CDR3 bases are TGTGCCAGCAGCTTTCTCGCAGACTACTCCTACAATGAGCAGTTCTTC.